Below, 3 T cell receptor beta chains from the same sample are listed, as sequenced in a study of T cell responses to AZD1222 COVID-19 vaccine (dated by TCRdb to the early 2020s). Libraries were built with the immunoSEQ multiplex PCR assay. The clones in this table, taken by TCRdb from immuneACCESS, are in-frame only. Not every clone is retained; where verified, under half of the shortfall comes from an unresolved V gene, and the cause of the rest is unknown. The table for this sample lists about 85,000 clones; about 85% of them were counted only once. The ten largest clones add up to 4.5% of the sample. The time point label, as the study defines it: about 28 days (+/-7) after the second vaccine dose. The sample in question was peripheral blood, obtained 28 days after the second AZD1222 dose. Receptors originate from an adult who received the AZD1222 COVID-19 vaccine.

The genes are TRBV6-2 or TRBV6-3 and TRBJ2-1; 12 positions match TRBD2. The V gene's germline CDR1 is MNHEY and CDR2 SVGEGT. The CDR3 consists of 17 residues. V lost 2 bases and J lost 9; bases outside the gene matches: 11. As DNA, the CDR3 is TGTGCCAGCAGTTACCCGAAGGGACTAGCGGGCGTGGGTGAGCAGTTCTTC. Protein: CASSYPKGLAGVGEQFF.

This clone was seen once. The chain carries TRBV28 and TRBJ1-3; maybe TRBD1 (5 bases). The CDR3 totals 16 residues. V lost 3 bases to trimming and J lost 4 bases, with 16 bases between them. CDR1 is MDHEN, CDR2 SYDVKM, per germline. CDR3 residues: CASSFWGVGAGNTIYF. CDR3 nucleotide sequence: TGTGCCAGCAGTTTCTGGGGGGTGGGCGCCGGAAACACCATATATTTT.

The chain couples TRBV7-8 to TRBJ1-2; D not certain. The germline V gene encodes CDR1 SGHVS and CDR2 FQNEAQ. The CDR3 runs to 12 residues. V shed 1 base and J shed 10 bases, with 10 bases lying between them. The CDR3 nucleotides read TGTGCCAGCAGCTTAGAAGGGCTCACCTACACCTTC. Protein: CASSLEGLTYTF.